A single sample gave rise to the 27 T cell receptor beta chains below, sequenced in a study of blood T cells in healthy people across ages. With a J-beta primer mix and a sample-barcoded 5' primer, a second PCR ran about 6 to 11 cycles. MiXCR, applied by TCRdb to the 5' RACE reads, yields one record per CDR3 protein. In the table there are 1 million or so distinct CDR3 sequences, approximately 26% of which are singletons. The same sample was also used in a study of T cells of mothers and their children.

Specimen: blood. Every receptor here comes from a girl aged 2 to 9 in good health.

This clonotype was picked up a small number of times. This chain connects TRBV5-1 to TRBJ2-4; D is possibly TRBD1 (5 bases). The CDR3 consists of 16 residues. V was pared by 4 bases and J by 2 bases, with 16 bases between. Looked up from germline, CDR1 is SGHRS and CDR2 is YFSETQ. The CDR3 region is CASSPQGKGTKNIQYF. In nucleotides, the CDR3 is TGCGCCAGCAGCCCCCAGGGTAAGGGGACCAAAAACATTCAGTACTTC.

Only a few counts were recorded for this clonotype. This rearrangement joins TRBV15 to TRBJ2-5; D is possibly TRBD2 (6 bases). CDR3 length: 15 amino acids. From germline, CDR1 is LNHNV and CDR2 YYDKDF (reference sequence). Trimming stripped 5 bases from V and 4 bases from J, with 17 bases between. The CDR3 DNA follows: TGTGCCACCAGCGGATACGGGGGAATGGGAGAGACCCAGTACTTC. It translates to CATSGYGGMGETQYF. The full variable domain, completed using reference TRBV15 and TRBJ2-5, is DAMVIQNPRYQVTQFGKPVTLSCSQTLNHNVMYWYQQKSSQAPKLLFHYYDKDFNNEADTPDNFQSRRPNTSFCFLDIRSPGLGDTAMYLCATSGYGGMGETQYFGPGTRLLVL.

In this sample, this clonotype turned up a few times. The rearrangement uses TRBV12-3 or TRBV12-4 and TRBJ2-1; 7 bases are a match to TRBD2. After removal of 3 bases from V and 10 bases from J, the junction contained 15 bases not matched to a gene. The CDR3 covers 16 residues. The CDR3 bases are TGTGCCAGCAGTTTTTCCGGTAGCGGGCGGGGACGGGAGCAGTTCTTC. The encoded protein is CASSFSGSGRGREQFF.

The chain links TRBV20-1 to TRBJ2-5, with 7 bases lining up with TRBD2. The J call is uncertain, as TRBJ2-1 better fits the DNA end. The CDR3 sequence is 15 residues long. Germline CDR1 DFQATT, CDR2 SNEGSKA (reference sequence). The CDR3 sequence: CSVAGREKVQGEQFF. The CDR3 DNA reads TGCAGCGTCGCTGGGCGGGAGAAGGTCCAGGGTGAGCAGTTCTTC.

The chain joins TRBV29-1 to TRBJ2-3; possible D gene TRBD2, 6 bases. V was clipped by 7 bases and J by 2 bases, with 16 bases between them. This CDR3 is 14 amino acids long. CDR1 is SQVTM and CDR2 is ANQGSEA in the germline V gene. Written as DNA, the CDR3 is TGCAGCGCTGCTCTGTGGGAGGACACAGATACGCAGTATTTT. Translating gives CSAALWEDTDTQYF.

The V gene is TRBV5-6, the J gene TRBJ1-1; tentatively, D is TRBD1 (5 bases). This CDR3 comprises 17 residues. Germline V gene sequence: CDR1 SGHDT, CDR2 YYEEEE. V lost 4 bases to trimming and J lost 0 bases, with 19 bases between them. CDR3 nucleotide sequence: TGTGCCAGCAGCGTTCTTGGGGGGGGGATCTTGAACACTGAAGCTTTCTTT. It translates to CASSVLGGGILNTEAFF.

This chain joins TRBV12-3 or TRBV12-4 and TRBJ2-3; TRBD1 matches at 9 bases. The V segment lost 3 bases and the J segment 4 bases; nucleotides outside the gene matches: 2. The CDR3 totals 14 residues. The CDR3 DNA follows: TGTGCCAGCAGTTTTAGACAGGGGGCAGATACGCAGTATTTT. Translated, it gives CASSFRQGADTQYF.

This clonotype occurred a few times. The chain couples TRBV18 to TRBJ1-4; unclear D gene. CDR3 size: 19 residues. Trimming stripped 1 base from V and 4 bases from J, with 22 bases between. Germline V gene lookup returns CDR1 KGHSH and CDR2 LQKENI. Here the CDR3 reads CASSPLEFGGIGYNEKLFF. Here the CDR3 DNA reads TGTGCCAGCTCACCACTGGAATTTGGTGGGATCGGATATAATGAAAAACTGTTTTTT.

The rearrangement uses TRBV20-1 and TRBJ2-5; D possibly corresponds to TRBD1 (6 bases). The J call could be wrong; TRBJ2-7 is a better fit for the DNA end. In germline, CDR1 is DFQATT, CDR2 SNEGSKA (reference sequence). The CDR3 length is 14 residues. The CDR3 nucleotides are TGCAGTGCTCGAGGGCCAGGGGAGCCCTACGAGCAGTACTTC. Translating gives CSARGPGEPYEQYF.

The chain has TRBV6-2 or TRBV6-3 and TRBJ2-5; D unclear. The DNA end is a closer match to TRBJ2-1, so the J assignment may be wrong. The CDR3 runs to 13 residues. Germline CDR1 reads MNHEY; CDR2 reads SVGEGT. This CDR3 is CASSYSYRNEQFF. The CDR3 DNA reads as TGTGCCAGCAGTTACTCATATCGCAATGAGCAGTTCTTC.

This clonotype was picked up a small number of times. The chain uses TRBV7-9 and TRBJ1-1; possible D gene TRBD1, 5 bases. In germline, CDR1 is SEHNR, CDR2 FQNEAQ (reference sequence). The CDR3 extends over 17 amino acids. Trimming cost V 6 bases and J 4 bases, with 24 bases left between them. CDR3 in amino acids: CASSHSPTGSYGTEAFF. CDR3 nucleotide sequence: TGTGCCAGCAGTCACTCACCTACAGGCAGCTATGGCACTGAAGCTTTCTTT.

This chain uses TRBV4-3 with TRBJ2-7, with D unclear. The CDR3 totals 15 residues. Between the trimmed V and J ends, which lost 0 bases and 1 base, there was a span of 10 bases. Germline-derived CDR1 and CDR2 are LGHNA and YSLEER. The CDR3 bases are TGCGCCAGCAGCCAAGAGGTAGTAAGGTCCTACGAGCAGTACTTC. It encodes CASSQEVVRSYEQYF.

The rearrangement joins TRBV6-2 or TRBV6-3 to TRBJ1-2, with 7 positions matching TRBD1. V lost 6 bases and J lost 7; bases outside the gene matches: 11. Germline V lookup: CDR1 MNHEY, CDR2 SVGEGT. There are 14 residues in the CDR3. The CDR3 sequence is CASRMQSPGGGYTF. Here the CDR3 DNA reads TGTGCCAGCAGGATGCAAAGTCCAGGGGGTGGCTACACCTTC.

The table lists this clonotype with a few counts. V usage is TRBV4-3 and J usage is TRBJ1-5; 9 positions agree with TRBD1. Unmatched junction bases numbered 5, after V lost 2 bases and J lost 6 bases. The germline gives CDR1 LGHNA, CDR2 YSLEER. This CDR3 contains 15 residues. The DNA for the CDR3 is TGCGCCAGCAGCCAATACCAGACAGGGGGTCAGCCCCAGCATTTT. It yields the protein CASSQYQTGGQPQHF.

This chain joins TRBV12-3 or TRBV12-4 and TRBJ2-5; no reliable D call. Gene TRBJ2-1 matches the end of the DNA better, so the J call may be wrong. The CDR3 is 13 amino acids. The CDR3 sequence is CASSFSRLNEQFF. CDR3 coding DNA: TGTGCCAGCAGCTTTTCACGTCTCAATGAGCAGTTCTTC.

The CDR3 loop reads CASSLSGTGQPQHF. CDR3 nucleotides: TGTGCCAGCAGTTTATCGGGTACGGGACAGCCCCAGCATTTT. V and J are TRBV27 and TRBJ1-5; no clear D. The CDR3 covers 14 residues. Germline CDR1 MNHEY, CDR2 SMNVEV (reference sequence). V was shortened by 0 bases and J by 7 bases, with 10 bases between the two germline ends.

This clonotype occurred a few times. V usage is TRBV28 and J usage is TRBJ2-4, with D perhaps given as TRBD1 or TRBD2 (5 bases each). This CDR3 is 14 amino acids long. Per germline, CDR1 MDHEN and CDR2 SYDVKM. V was trimmed by 5 bases and J by 9 bases, leaving 17 bases between them. CDR3 bases: TGTGCCAGCAGTCCGAATAGCCTTGGGGGCATTCAGTACTTC. This translates into CASSPNSLGGIQYF.

This clonotype has only a few counts. The chain employs TRBV5-6 and TRBJ2-7; the D call may be TRBD1 or TRBD2 (5 bases each). Trimming shortened V by 4 bases and J by 6 bases, and 17 bases separated the two germline ends. Germline CDR1 reads SGHDT; CDR2 reads YYEEEE. The CDR3 is made up of 14 amino acids. This chain's CDR3 is CASSPDGTFREQYF. The CDR3 DNA sequence: TGTGCCAGCAGCCCCGACGGGACCTTCCGCGAGCAGTACTTC.

This clonotype has ten or more counts. This chain uses TRBV12-3 or TRBV12-4 with TRBJ1-1, with D uncertain. This CDR3 has 13 amino acids. The ends were cut back, 3 bases at V and 1 base at J, with 6 bases in the middle. The CDR3 is CASSFKENTEAFF. CDR3 nucleotides: TGTGCCAGCAGTTTTAAGGAGAACACTGAAGCTTTCTTT.

This rearrangement joins TRBV7-3 to TRBJ1-1; no clear D. Trimming shortened V by 2 bases and J by 2 bases, and 15 bases separated the two germline ends. The CDR3 extends over 16 amino acids. Germline CDR1 and CDR2: SGHTA and FQGTGA. DNA for the CDR3: TGTGCCAGCAGCTTAGGCGTTCTCGGGGAAAACACTGAAGCTTTCTTT. Protein product: CASSLGVLGENTEAFF.

This clonotype appeared many times. V usage is TRBV9 and J usage is TRBJ1-3; no clear D. The CDR3 is made up of 14 amino acids. The V end was cut by 0 bases, the J end by 0 bases, with 4 bases between. CDR1 is SGDLS, CDR2 YYNGEE, per germline. In DNA, the CDR3 is TGTGCCAGCAGCGTAGAAGGCTCTGGAAACACCATATATTTT. It is translated as CASSVEGSGNTIYF.

The chain recombines TRBV5-1 with TRBJ2-5; 8 bases align to TRBD2. The CDR3 consists of 15 residues. The V and J ends lost 4 bases and 2 bases, in that order; junction bases with no gene match: 7. CDR1 is SGHRS, CDR2 YFSETQ, per germline. The CDR3 DNA reads TGCGCCAGCAGCCCAATATTAGCGGGGCAAGAGACCCAGTACTTC. Protein product: CASSPILAGQETQYF. The entire variable domain, with the rest obtained from reference TRBV5-1 and TRBJ2-5, is as follows: KAGVTQTPRYLIKTRGQQVTLSCSPISGHRSVSWYQQTPGQGLQFLFEYFSETQRNKGNFPGRFSGRQFSNSRSEMNVSTLELGDSALYLCASSPILAGQETQYFGPGTRLLVL.

In this sample, this clonotype turned up a few times. The gene calls are TRBV29-1 and TRBJ1-2, with D possibly TRBD1 on 5 matching bases. In germline, CDR1 is SQVTM, CDR2 ANQGSEA. V shed 0 bases and J shed 6 bases, with 11 bases lying between them. The CDR3 has 13 residues. CDR3 region: CSVEDFRVDGYTF. For the CDR3, the DNA is TGCAGCGTTGAAGACTTCAGGGTTGATGGCTACACCTTC.

The V and J genes are TRBV19 and TRBJ2-4, with TRBD2 matching over 9 bases. V shed 7 bases, J shed 1 base, and the junction held 2 bases outside the gene matches. CDR3 length: 14 amino acids. From germline, CDR1 is LNHDA and CDR2 SQIVND (reference sequence). DNA for the CDR3: TGTGCCAGTAAGAGCGGGGGGGCCAAAAACATTCAGTACTTC. This gives the protein CASKSGGAKNIQYF. Together with reference TRBV19 and TRBJ2-4, the CDR3 gives the full variable domain: DGGITQSPKYLFRKEGQNVTLSCEQNLNHDAMYWYRQDPGQGLRLIYYSQIVNDFQKGDIAEGYSVSREKKESFPLTVTSAQKNPTAFYLCASKSGGAKNIQYFGAGTRLSVL.

The chain combines TRBV10-3 with TRBJ2-5; no reliable D call. The germline CDR1 and CDR2 sequences are ENHRY and SYGVKD. Trimming left V 4 bases short and J 9 bases short, with 9 bases between. The CDR3 is 11 residues long. The CDR3 sequence: CAISVGEAQYF. The CDR3 DNA reads as TGTGCCATCAGTGTGGGCGAGGCCCAGTACTTC.

This chain uses TRBV14 with TRBJ2-7; 7 bases are shared with TRBD1. Trimming at V came to 4 bases and at J to 1 base, leaving 10 bases not matched to a gene. In germline, CDR1 is SGHDN, CDR2 FVKESK. The CDR3 contains 16 residues. The CDR3 DNA is TGTGCCAGCAGCCCATTCACAGGGGTAAGGTCCTACGAGCAGTACTTC. This encodes CASSPFTGVRSYEQYF.

This chain connects TRBV6-4 to TRBJ1-1; a possible D gene is TRBD1 (5 bases). V was pared by 4 bases and J by 4 bases, with 13 bases between. The germline gives CDR1 MRHNA, CDR2 SNTAGT. The CDR3 length is 14 residues. DNA of the CDR3: TGTGCCAGCAGTGTAGAGGGTGGGGGCACTGAAGCTTTCTTT. Encoded protein: CASSVEGGGTEAFF.